These 29 T cell receptor beta chains were all obtained from the same sample, sequenced in a study of blood T cell repertoires in COVID-19. Sequencing was performed with immunoSEQ multiplex PCR; in TCRdb, only in-frame clones are kept and a portion is missing. The sample has about 670,000 clones; over 80% are singletons. The sample consisted of peripheral blood. These receptor sequences come from a woman in her late teens or twenties with acute or convalescent COVID-19.

The CDR3 DNA is TGTGCCAGCAGGGGGCTAAACACTGAAGCTTTCTTT. This codes for CASRGLNTEAFF. V is TRBV7-2 and J is TRBJ1-1, with D possibly being TRBD1 (5 bases). The CDR3 has 12 residues. The germline V and J ends were trimmed by 6 bases and 2 bases, with 7 bases remaining between them. Germline assignment: CDR1 SGHTA and CDR2 FQGNSA.

The chain joins TRBV23-1 to TRBJ1-2; TRBD1 aligns across 7 bases. TRBV23-1 is treated as an ORF (open reading frame) with a function not yet certain. J lost 3 bases, V lost 0 bases, and 13 bases had no gene match. The CDR3 is 18 amino acids. The CDR3 DNA reads TGCGCCAGCAGTCAATCCGTGGCAGGGGGAGAGGGAGACTATGGCTACACCTTC. This sequence encodes CASSQSVAGGEGDYGYTF.

The chain recombines TRBV30 with TRBJ1-1; no definite D call. The CDR3 consists of 13 residues. Germline-derived CDR1 and CDR2 are GTSNPN and SVGIG (reference sequence). V lost 1 base to trimming and J lost 8 bases, with 14 bases between them. This CDR3 reads CAWSGGRGMEAFF. The CDR3 bases are TGTGCCTGGAGTGGAGGTCGGGGTATGGAAGCTTTCTTT.

This chain connects TRBV10-3 to TRBJ1-3, with TRBD1 matching over 9 bases. Germline V gene data show CDR1 as ENHRY and CDR2 as SYGVKD. V dropped 10 bases and J dropped 4; count of bases not matched to a gene: 5. The CDR3 extends over 13 amino acids. This chain's CDR3 is CATWTGAGNTIYF. The CDR3, as DNA: TGTGCCACTTGGACAGGGGCCGGAAACACCATATATTTT.

The chain recombines TRBV2 with TRBJ1-5, with TRBD1 identical over 7 bases. V was pared by 6 bases and J by 2 bases, with 7 bases of the junction left unmatched. Germline V CDR1 and CDR2: SNHLY, FYNNEI. This CDR3 has 15 amino acids. This CDR3 is CASSLDRLGNQPQHF. In DNA, the CDR3 is TGTGCCAGCAGCCTGGACAGGTTGGGCAATCAGCCCCAGCATTTT.

The chain combines TRBV6-5 with TRBJ1-1, with D uncertain. Germline CDR1 MNHEY, CDR2 SVGAGI. There are 16 residues in the CDR3. Deletions cut 4 bases from V and 2 bases from J, with 17 bases between. CDR3 in amino acids: CASSSLNRDENTEAFF. CDR3 nucleotide sequence: TGTGCCAGCAGTTCCCTCAACAGAGACGAAAACACTGAAGCTTTCTTT.

V gene TRBV29-1 combines with J gene TRBJ2-7; 7 nucleotides match TRBD2. The trim removed 4 bases at V and 2 bases at J, leaving 5 bases unmatched. Germline V gives CDR1 SQVTM, CDR2 ANQGSEA. The CDR3 loop spans 13 amino acids. In DNA form, the CDR3 reads TGCAGCGTTGGTGGGGGGGATACCTACGAGCAGTACTTC. As protein: CSVGGGDTYEQYF.

The gene calls are TRBV6-5 and TRBJ1-2; maybe TRBD1 (5 bases). The CDR3 contains 14 residues. The V end was cut by 7 bases, the J end by 8 bases, with 20 bases between. The germline gives CDR1 MNHEY, CDR2 SVGAGI. The CDR3 region is CASTIRVSSGGYTF. As DNA, the CDR3 is TGTGCCAGCACCATCAGGGTTTCTTCAGGAGGCTACACCTTC.

The V call is TRBV11-2, the J call TRBJ2-3; a weak D match, TRBD2 (6 bases). Trimming pared 5 bases from V and 4 bases from J, leaving 13 bases between. This CDR3 comprises 14 residues. Per germline, CDR1 SGHAT and CDR2 FQNNGV. CDR3 in amino acids: CASSPPRGSDTQYF. As DNA, the CDR3 is TGTGCCAGCAGCCCCCCACGGGGGTCAGATACGCAGTATTTT.

The chain joins TRBV30 to TRBJ1-2, with 10 bases aligning to TRBD1. The trim removed 2 bases at V and 7 bases at J, leaving 10 bases unmatched. Per germline, CDR1 GTSNPN and CDR2 SVGIG (reference sequence). The CDR3 has 15 residues. The CDR3 DNA reads as TGTGCCTGGAGTATTCGGGACAGGGGCGCAGGTGGCTACACCTTC. Translation gives CAWSIRDRGAGGYTF.

This sequence joins TRBV11-2 and TRBJ2-1; D is perhaps TRBD2 (7 bases). Trimming cost V 5 bases and J 7 bases, with 15 bases left between them. The length of the CDR3 is 14 residues. Per germline, CDR1 SGHAT and CDR2 FQNNGV. The CDR3 sequence is CASSLGGRGNEQFF. The CDR3 nucleotides are TGTGCCAGCAGCCTGGGGGGGCGTGGTAATGAGCAGTTCTTC.

This sequence joins TRBV10-3 and TRBJ2-5; weak D call: TRBD1 (5 bases). The CDR3 length is 12 residues. V lost 7 bases and J lost 3, with 9 bases in between. Per germline, CDR1 ENHRY and CDR2 SYGVKD. CDR3 residues: CAIKDIEETQYF. The CDR3 nucleotides are TGTGCCATCAAGGACATTGAAGAGACCCAGTACTTC.

This rearrangement joins TRBV7-9 to TRBJ2-1, with a weak D call TRBD2 (7 bases). The CDR3 totals 14 residues. Trimming left V 10 bases short and J 6 bases short, with 19 bases between. CDR1 is SEHNR, CDR2 FQNEAQ, per germline (reference sequence). This chain's CDR3 is CAIAGWRGPNEQFF. CDR3 bases: TGTGCCATCGCAGGCTGGCGGGGGCCCAATGAGCAGTTCTTC.

In this sample, this clone turned up once. Mismatch with germline at one junction end may stem from a read error. V and J are TRBV5-6 and TRBJ1-1; maybe TRBD1 (6 bases). Germline CDR1 and CDR2: SGHDT and YYEEEE. The CDR3 consists of 16 residues. The CDR3 DNA follows: TGTGCCAGCAGTTTGGACAGCCACGGTAGGGGAACTGAAGCTTTCTTT. This translates into CASSLDSHGRGTEAFF.

The chain's CDR3 is CASSMSSVYSPLHF. The CDR3 nucleotides read TGTGCCAGTAGTATGAGTTCGGTTTATTCACCCCTCCACTTT. V gene TRBV19 combines with J gene TRBJ1-6; no clear D. Trimming pared 3 bases from V and 8 bases from J, leaving 11 bases between. The CDR3 is 14 amino acids. The germline CDR1 and CDR2 sequences are LNHDA and SQIVND (reference sequence).

V is TRBV28 and J is TRBJ1-5, with 7 positions matching TRBD1. In germline, CDR1 is MDHEN, CDR2 SYDVKM. CDR3 length: 14 residues. V shed 4 bases, J shed 4 bases, and the junction held 4 bases outside the gene matches. CDR3 nucleotide sequence: TGTGCCAGCAGTTGGAGGGGGCTAAATCAGCCCCAGCATTTT. It specifies CASSWRGLNQPQHF.

The chain's CDR3 is CASSRHGTATEAFF. CDR3 DNA: TGTGCCAGCAGTAGACATGGGACAGCTACTGAAGCTTTCTTT. This chain connects TRBV27 to TRBJ1-1; TRBD1 matches 7 bases. The CDR3 has 14 amino acids. Losses at the gene ends were 5 bases for V and 5 bases for J; bases not matched to a gene: 8. CDR1 and CDR2 from the germline V gene are MNHEY and SMNVEV (reference sequence).

This clone was counted at least ten times. The chain carries TRBV10-3 and TRBJ1-6, with 7 bases fitting TRBD1. Germline V gives CDR1 ENHRY, CDR2 SYGVKD. This CDR3 has 15 amino acids. J was trimmed by 7 bases and V by 7 bases; bases with no gene match: 10. CDR3 residues: CAIKASGQTNSPLHF. CDR3 sequence (DNA): TGTGCCATCAAAGCCTCGGGACAGACAAATTCACCCCTCCACTTT.

V gene TRBV5-3 combines with J gene TRBJ1-5; perhaps TRBD1 as D (6 bases). TRBV5-3 falls under the ORF class, with uncertain function. This CDR3 has 18 residues. The V end was cut by 3 bases, the J end by 0 bases, with 19 bases between. In DNA form, the CDR3 reads TGTGCCAGAAGCTCCTCGACAGGACCTTCTTATAGCAATCAGCCCCAGCATTTT. This sequence encodes CARSSSTGPSYSNQPQHF.

A remark on this clone: Germline and junction disagree at one end, which may indicate a read error. The chain is built from TRBV6-2 or TRBV6-3 and TRBJ2-2, with TRBD1 as a possible D gene (5 bases). The CDR3 spans 14 residues. Germline CDR1 reads MNHEY; CDR2 reads SVGEGT. The CDR3 loop reads CVSSYRPRGGELFF. In DNA form, the CDR3 reads TGTGTCAGCAGTTACCGACCTAGGGGCGGGGAGCTGTTTTTT.

The chain joins TRBV9 to TRBJ1-1; a possible D gene is TRBD1 (5 bases). Germline loops: CDR1 SGDLS, CDR2 YYNGEE. The length of the CDR3 is 13 residues. V was cut by 0 bases and J by 6 bases, with 9 bases left in between. In nucleotides, the CDR3 is TGTGCCAGCAGCGTAGATCAGGGCTCTGAAGCTTTCTTT. This sequence encodes CASSVDQGSEAFF.

The rearrangement uses TRBV9 and TRBJ2-1; TRBD2 is a possible D gene (5 bases). The CDR3 runs 15 residues. Germline V CDR1 and CDR2: SGDLS, YYNGEE. Trimming removed 0 bases at V and 2 bases at J, with 9 bases between. The CDR3 nucleotides read TGTGCCAGCAGCGTAGTGTCGGGGACCTACAATGAGCAGTTCTTC. Its translation: CASSVVSGTYNEQFF. Full variable domain (missing parts from reference TRBV9 and TRBJ2-1): DSGVTQTPKHLITATGQRVTLRCSPRSGDLSVYWYQQSLDQGLQFLIQYYNGEERAKGNILERFSAQQFPDLHSELNLSSLELGDSALYFCASSVVSGTYNEQFFGPGTRLTVL.

The genes are TRBV12-3 or TRBV12-4 and TRBJ1-5; D gene unclear. The CDR3 length is 12 residues. V lost 10 bases, J lost 8 bases, and 15 bases lay in between. CDR3 DNA sequence: TGTGCCACCCTTACCCTGGGCGAGCCCCAGCATTTT. Translating gives CATLTLGEPQHF.

V and J are TRBV24-1 and TRBJ2-2, with D tentatively TRBD1 (6 bases). The CDR3 consists of 17 residues. V lost 4 bases and J lost 3, with 17 bases in between. Per germline, CDR1 KGHDR and CDR2 SFDVKD. CDR3 region: CATSEPRGDLYTGELFF. CDR3 DNA: TGTGCCACCAGTGAACCCAGGGGCGACCTTTACACCGGGGAGCTGTTTTTT.

The rearrangement links TRBV9 to TRBJ2-2; possibly TRBD1 for D (6 bases). This CDR3 contains 16 residues. V was shortened by 0 bases and J by 2 bases, with 11 bases between the two germline ends. The germline V gene has CDR1 SGDLS and CDR2 YYNGEE. Here the CDR3 DNA reads TGTGCCAGCAGCGTAGACCCAGGGGCAAACACCGGGGAGCTGTTTTTT. This gives the protein CASSVDPGANTGELFF.

A few counts support this clone. This chain uses TRBV5-1 with TRBJ2-7; 7 positions agree with TRBD2. Germline V gene data show CDR1 as SGHRS and CDR2 as YFSETQ. CDR3 size: 12 residues. J was trimmed by 4 bases and V by 9 bases; bases with no gene match: 7. CDR3 loop: CATSREGYEQYF. The CDR3 DNA reads as TGCGCCACCTCCAGGGAGGGTTACGAGCAGTACTTC.

This clone was recorded once. V usage is TRBV24-1 and J usage is TRBJ1-1, with 7 positions matching TRBD1. Trimming cost V 4 bases and J 6 bases; bases outside gene matches: 16. CDR1 and CDR2 from the germline V gene are KGHDR and SFDVKD. The CDR3 runs to 17 residues. The CDR3 sequence: CATSDMRDRAPLSEAFF. In nucleotides, the CDR3 is TGTGCCACCAGTGACATGCGAGACAGGGCCCCGTTGTCTGAAGCTTTCTTT.

The chain combines TRBV12-1 with TRBJ2-5; the table gives TRBD1 as D, unverified against the DNA. TRBV12-1 represents a pseudogene. The CDR3 consists of 15 residues. DNA of the CDR3: TGTGCCAGCAGCTTCGAACGGGACACCCAAGAGACCCAGTACTTC. Translating gives CASSFERDTQETQYF.

This clone was recorded only once. This sequence joins TRBV11-3 and TRBJ1-2; perhaps TRBD1 as D (5 bases). Per the germline V gene, CDR1 is SGHNT and CDR2 is YENEEA. The CDR3 totals 11 residues. CDR3 in DNA: TGTGCGGGGGAGGGCTTGGAAGGCTACACCTTC. As protein: CAGEGLEGYTF. Filled out from reference TRBV11-3 and TRBJ1-2, the complete variable domain reads EAGVVQSPRYKIIEKKQPVAFWCNPISGHNTLYWYLQNLGQGPELLIRYENEEAVDDSQLPKDRFSAERLKGVDSTLKIQPAELGDSAVYLCAGEGLEGYTFGSGTRLTVV.